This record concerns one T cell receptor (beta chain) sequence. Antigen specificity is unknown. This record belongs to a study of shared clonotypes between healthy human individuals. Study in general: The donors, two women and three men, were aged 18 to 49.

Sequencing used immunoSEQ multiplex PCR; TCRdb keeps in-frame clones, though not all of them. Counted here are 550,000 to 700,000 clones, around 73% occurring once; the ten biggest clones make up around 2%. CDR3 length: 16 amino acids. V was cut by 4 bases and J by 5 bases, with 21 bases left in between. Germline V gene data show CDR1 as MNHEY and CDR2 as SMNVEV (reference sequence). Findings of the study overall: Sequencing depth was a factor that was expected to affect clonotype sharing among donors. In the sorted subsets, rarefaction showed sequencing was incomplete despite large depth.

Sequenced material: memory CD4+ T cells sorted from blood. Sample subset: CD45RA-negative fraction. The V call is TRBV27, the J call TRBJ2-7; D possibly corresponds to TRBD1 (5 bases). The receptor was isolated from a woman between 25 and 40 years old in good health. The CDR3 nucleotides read TGTGCCAGCAGTTCACTCCTAAGGGGCATGAGGAACGAGCAGTACTTC. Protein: CASSSLLRGMRNEQYF.